The rows below give T cell receptor beta chains drawn from one sample of a study of Ad26.COV2.S vaccination and SARS-CoV-2 variants. TCRdb's table, derived via immunoSEQ multiplex PCR, lists solely in-frame clones and lacks some. The sample has 350,000 to 500,000 clones, about nine tenths seen once. Material: peripheral blood, obtained in a trial of Ad26.COV2.S vaccine versus placebo. Receptors were obtained from a person aged 18-65 years who received the Ad26.COV2.S COVID-19 vaccine or a placebo. Each CDR3 is given with its conserved first and last residue. A D gene is named only where the DNA matches it firmly. Where a row states a size, it is once, few, many or the class of an expanded clone; other rows omit it.

abundance,v_gene,j_gene,d_gene,CDR3aa,CDR3nt
.,TRBV18,TRBJ2-1,TRBD2,CASSPRGEAGEGSYNEQFF,TGTGCCAGCTCACCAAGAGGAGAAGCGGGAGAAGGATCCTACAATGAGCAGTTCTTC
.,TRBV4-3,TRBJ1-5,.,CASSQGPRQPQHF,TGCGCCAGCAGCCAAGGGCCCCGCCAGCCCCAGCATTTT
.,TRBV4-1,TRBJ2-1,TRBD2,CASSQEGTNSLSSYNEQFF,TGCGCCAGCAGCCAAGAGGGGACTAACTCGCTTAGCTCCTACAATGAGCAGTTCTTC
few,TRBV5-1,TRBJ1-1,.,CASSLAGAGKGNTEAFF,TGCGCCAGCAGCTTGGCGGGGGCAGGGAAGGGGAACACTGAAGCTTTCTTT
.,TRBV12-3/TRBV12-4,TRBJ2-1,.,CASTRSGTEQFF,TGTGCCAGCACCCGATCGGGGACTGAGCAGTTCTTC
.,TRBV29-1,TRBJ2-2,.,CSVDRGSTGELFF,TGCAGCGTTGACCGGGGCTCCACCGGGGAGCTGTTTTTT
.,TRBV6-6,TRBJ2-7,.,CASSPQVLEQYF,TGTGCCAGCAGTCCTCAGGTGCTCGAGCAGTACTTC
.,TRBV6-2/TRBV6-3,TRBJ2-7,.,CASSAVQSRGYEQYF,TGTGCCAGCAGTGCTGTCCAGAGCAGAGGCTACGAGCAGTACTTC
.,TRBV9,TRBJ1-5,TRBD1,CASSGDRDSNQPQHF,TGTGCCAGCAGCGGAGACAGGGATAGCAATCAGCCCCAGCATTTT
.,TRBV12-5,TRBJ2-3,TRBD2,CASGLAQRGGILAGVNSTDTQYF,TGTGCTAGTGGTTTGGCCCAACGAGGAGGTATACTGGCGGGAGTGAATAGCACAGATACGCAGTATTTT
.,TRBV6-5,TRBJ2-1,.,CASVSLSLDEQFF,TGTGCCAGCGTCTCTTTGAGCCTAGATGAGCAGTTCTTC
.,TRBV7-2,TRBJ2-7,.,CASSLKGGYEQYF,TGTGCCAGCAGCTTGAAAGGGGGTTACGAGCAGTACTTC
few,TRBV5-4,TRBJ1-6,.,CASSRVNSPLHF,TGTGCCAGCAGCCGCGTAAATTCACCCCTCCACTTT
.,TRBV29-1,TRBJ1-2,TRBD1,CSVEDKQGAPNYGYTF,TGCAGCGTTGAAGATAAACAGGGGGCGCCCAACTATGGCTACACCTTC
.,TRBV30,TRBJ1-5,TRBD1,CAWSANRDRVQHF,TGTGCCTGGAGTGCAAACCGGGACAGGGTCCAGCATTTT
once,TRBV19,TRBJ1-1,.,CASRGGSNTEAFF,TGTGCCAGTAGGGGGGGCAGCAACACTGAAGCTTTCTTT
.,TRBV28,TRBJ2-3,.,CASSLDRRGADTQYF,TGTGCCAGCAGTTTGGATAGAAGGGGAGCAGATACGCAGTATTTT
.,TRBV6-5,TRBJ2-7,.,CASGLGGGEQYF,TGTGCCAGCGGGCTAGGGGGAGGCGAGCAGTACTTC
.,TRBV6-5,TRBJ2-7,TRBD1,CASMDPGQGSYEQYF,TGTGCCAGCATGGATCCGGGACAGGGATCCTACGAGCAGTACTTC
.,TRBV15,TRBJ2-1,.,CATSRLGVGFDEQFF,TGTGCCACCAGCAGATTAGGAGTAGGTTTCGATGAGCAGTTCTTC
.,TRBV12-3/TRBV12-4,TRBJ1-4,.,CASSWGSNEKLFF,TGTGCCAGCAGTTGGGGCTCTAATGAAAAACTGTTTTTT
.,TRBV9,TRBJ1-4,.,CASSVGDSPTNEKLFF,TGTGCCAGCAGCGTGGGAGACAGCCCAACTAATGAAAAACTGTTTTTT
.,TRBV29-1,TRBJ2-1,.,CSVGGRWRNEQFF,TGCAGCGTTGGAGGGCGTTGGAGGAATGAGCAGTTCTTC
few,TRBV18,TRBJ1-2,TRBD1,CASSPDRGGYTF,TGTGCCAGCTCACCAGACAGGGGCGGCTACACCTTC
.,TRBV1,TRBJ2-1,.,CTSSPSGRAANEQFF,TGCACCAGCAGCCCTAGCGGGAGGGCCGCAAATGAGCAGTTCTTC
.,TRBV18,TRBJ2-5,TRBD2,CASSSGRALQETQYF,TGTGCCAGCTCAAGCGGGAGGGCCTTACAAGAGACCCAGTACTTC
.,TRBV5-1,TRBJ2-7,TRBD1,CASSLEGQGNLGEQYF,TGCGCCAGCAGCTTGGAGGGACAGGGGAATCTGGGCGAGCAGTACTTC
.,TRBV20-1,TRBJ2-5,.,CSAWTLGTQYF,TGCAGTGCTTGGACCTTGGGGACCCAGTACTTC
.,TRBV6-2/TRBV6-3,TRBJ2-4,.,CASSYDTSAGAKNIQYF,TGTGCCAGCAGTTACGACACGTCCGCGGGAGCCAAAAACATTCAGTACTTC
.,TRBV4-3,TRBJ1-2,.,CASSQDKSSFLGYTF,TGCGCCAGCAGCCAAGATAAGTCCAGTTTCCTTGGCTACACCTTC
.,TRBV28,TRBJ1-4,TRBD1,CASSLRQGISALEKLFF,TGTGCCAGCAGTTTAAGACAGGGAATCTCTGCTTTAGAAAAACTGTTTTTT
.,TRBV5-4,TRBJ2-2,TRBD1,CASTKDRGMSGELFF,TGTGCCAGCACCAAGGACAGGGGTATGTCCGGGGAGCTGTTTTTT
once,TRBV5-1,TRBJ2-7,.,CASSPDSYYEQYF,TGCGCCAGCAGCCCGGACAGTTACTACGAGCAGTACTTC
.,TRBV5-1,TRBJ2-2,.,CASSLAPGTRNTGELFF,TGCGCCAGCAGCTTGGCTCCCGGGACACGGAACACCGGGGAGCTGTTTTTT
.,TRBV9,TRBJ1-2,.,CASSPPGTHYGYTF,TGTGCCAGCAGCCCGCCCGGGACACACTATGGCTACACCTTC
.,TRBV6-5,TRBJ2-1,.,CASSPGPVAEQFF,TGTGCCAGCAGCCCCGGCCCGGTTGCTGAGCAGTTCTTC
.,TRBV7-9,TRBJ1-2,.,CASSLAGPSAGYTF,TGTGCCAGCAGCTTAGCGGGTCCCTCAGCTGGCTACACCTTC
.,TRBV7-3,TRBJ2-3,TRBD2,CASSTLAGGPSDTQYF,TGTGCCAGCAGCACCCTAGCGGGAGGGCCCTCAGATACGCAGTATTTT
.,TRBV9,TRBJ2-3,.,CASSAAKAALLTDTQYF,TGTGCCAGCAGCGCCGCAAAAGCGGCATTACTCACAGATACGCAGTATTTT
.,TRBV28,TRBJ1-1,.,CASSKGNTEAFF,TGTGCCAGCAGTAAGGGGAACACTGAAGCTTTCTTT
once,TRBV27,TRBJ1-6,.,CASRRMNNSPLHF,TGTGCCAGCAGGAGGATGAATAATTCACCCCTCCACTTT
.,TRBV5-1,TRBJ2-7,.,CASSLGGYEQYF,TGCGCCAGCAGCTTGGGCGGGTACGAGCAGTACTTC
.,TRBV6-5,TRBJ1-2,TRBD1,CASRRQGGGYTF,TGTGCCAGCAGAAGACAGGGGGGAGGCTACACCTTC
.,TRBV2,TRBJ1-1,.,CASSAQTENTEAFF,TGTGCCAGCAGTGCACAAACAGAGAACACTGAAGCTTTCTTT
.,TRBV7-9,TRBJ2-3,.,CASSQPWGTDTQYF,TGTGCCAGCAGCCAACCTTGGGGGACAGATACGCAGTATTTT
few,TRBV5-1,TRBJ1-4,.,CASSLAPNEKLFF,TGCGCCAGCAGCTTGGCGCCTAATGAAAAACTGTTTTTT
few,TRBV27,TRBJ2-1,TRBD2,CASSLKLAILSSYNEQFF,TGTGCCAGCAGTTTAAAACTAGCGATCCTGTCGTCGTACAATGAGCAGTTCTTC
.,TRBV21-1,TRBJ1-5,.,CASSRGTAPDNQPQHF,TGTGCCAGCAGCAGAGGGACGGCCCCCGACAATCAGCCCCAGCATTTT
once,TRBV19,TRBJ2-7,.,CATSERRNSHYEQYF,TGTGCCACCTCAGAGCGGAGGAACTCCCACTACGAGCAGTACTTC
.,TRBV4-3,TRBJ2-2,TRBD2,CASSTMLLAKTGELFF,TGCGCCAGCAGCACGATGTTACTAGCGAAAACCGGGGAGCTGTTTTTT
.,TRBV15,TRBJ2-3,TRBD2,CATSTGLAGVDGTDTQYF,TGTGCCACCAGCACAGGACTAGCGGGAGTAGATGGCACAGATACGCAGTATTTT
few,TRBV19,TRBJ1-2,.,CASSPRTPHGYTF,TGTGCCAGTAGTCCTCGGACCCCTCATGGCTACACCTTC
.,TRBV18,TRBJ2-7,TRBD2,CASSPVAGPYEQYF,TGTGCCAGCTCCCCCGTAGCGGGACCCTACGAGCAGTACTTC
.,TRBV24-1,TRBJ2-1,.,CATSDPSKSYNEQFF,TGTGCCACCAGTGACCCCTCGAAATCCTACAATGAGCAGTTCTTC
.,TRBV12-5,TRBJ2-3,TRBD2,CASGSSGVNTDTQYF,TGTGCTAGTGGTTCGAGCGGGGTGAACACAGATACGCAGTATTTT
.,TRBV30,TRBJ2-1,.,CAWSGGTLYNEQFF,TGTGCCTGGAGTGGAGGGACACTTTACAATGAGCAGTTCTTC
.,TRBV6-2/TRBV6-3,TRBJ2-7,.,CASSYYGSRYEQYF,TGTGCCAGCAGTTACTACGGTAGTCGCTACGAGCAGTACTTC
.,TRBV9,TRBJ1-2,.,CASSFGEVNSGYTF,TGTGCCAGCAGCTTTGGGGAGGTGAACTCTGGCTACACCTTC
few,TRBV27,TRBJ2-7,TRBD2,CASSPQRGSSYEQYF,TGTGCCAGCAGTCCTCAGCGGGGGAGCTCCTACGAGCAGTACTTC
.,TRBV28,TRBJ2-7,TRBD2,CASTRPGLVLEQYF,TGTGCCAGCACTCGACCGGGACTAGTACTCGAGCAGTACTTC